This is a list of T cell receptor beta chains from one sample in a study of blood T cell repertoires in COVID-19. The method was immunoSEQ multiplex PCR; TCRdb's version includes in-frame clones alone and lacks a portion of them. The sample records roughly 310,000 clones, roughly 90% being singletons. Sequenced input: peripheral blood. These receptors were taken from a woman aged 30 to 39 with COVID-19, enrolled during active disease. CDR3s include the opening cysteine and the closing phenylalanine or tryptophan. D genes are given only for firm matches. Expanded clones are given a class, and other clones once, few, many or no size at all.

TRBJ2-1 TRBV27 . TRBD2 TGTGCCAGCAGTTTAAGGCTAGCGGAAGACAATGAGCAGTTCTTC CASSLRLAEDNEQFF
TRBJ2-3 TRBV2 . TRBD1 TGTGCCAGCAGGGGACTGGACAGGGATCGCACAGATACGCAGTATTTT CASRGLDRDRTDTQYF
TRBJ1-2 TRBV12-3/TRBV12-4 . TRBD1 TGTGCCAGCAGCCTGACAGGGATCTATGGCTACACCTTC CASSLTGIYGYTF
TRBJ2-7 TRBV6-1 many TRBD1 TGTGCCAGCAGTGAATGGGACAGGGGGCTTTACGAGCAGTACTTC CASSEWDRGLYEQYF
TRBJ1-6 TRBV18 . . TGTGCCAGCTCAAAAGAAGGGAGCTCCTATAATTCACCCCTCCACTTT CASSKEGSSYNSPLHF
TRBJ1-3 TRBV5-8 once . TGTGCCAGCAGCCCGGAGGTAACTGGAAACACCATATATTTT CASSPEVTGNTIYF
TRBJ2-5 TRBV10-3 . TRBD2 TGTGCCTCTCAAATGGGGACTAGCGTTCAAGGAGAGACCCAGTACTTC CASQMGTSVQGETQYF
TRBJ1-5 TRBV27 . . TGTGCCAGCAGTTTTAATAGCAATCAGCCCCAGCATTTT CASSFNSNQPQHF
TRBJ1-2 TRBV6-5 . . TGTGCCAGCAGTTATGGAGCGTACTATGGCTACACCTTC CASSYGAYYGYTF
TRBJ1-2 TRBV6-2/TRBV6-3 few . TGTGCCAGCAGCCTGACGTCGGGGATTTATGGCTACACCTTC CASSLTSGIYGYTF
TRBJ2-2 TRBV6-6 . TRBD1 TGTGCCAGCAGTTATCGGTGGCAGGGGGCAACCGGGGAGCTGTTTTTT CASSYRWQGATGELFF
TRBJ2-2 TRBV11-3 . . TGTGCCAGCAGCCCCGGCCGTCAGGGTACCGGGGAGCTGTTTTTT CASSPGRQGTGELFF
TRBJ2-7 TRBV21-1 . . TGTGCCAGCAGCTCCGGGACTAGCGGACTCTCCTACGAGCAGTACTTC CASSSGTSGLSYEQYF
TRBJ1-1 TRBV7-9 . . TGTGCCAGCAGCTTAGATTTGGAGAGGGCCGAGGCTTTCTTT CASSLDLERAEAFF
TRBJ1-5 TRBV6-6 . . TGTGCCAGCAGTTACAAAGGGGATAGTCAGCCCCAGCATTTT CASSYKGDSQPQHF
TRBJ2-7 TRBV4-1 . TRBD1 TGCGCCAGCAGCCATACCGGGACAGGGCGCTACGAGCAGTACTTC CASSHTGTGRYEQYF
TRBJ2-5 TRBV5-6 once . TGTGCCAGCAGCTTTGAGGAGACCCAGTACTTC CASSFEETQYF
TRBJ2-6 TRBV19 . TRBD1 TGTGCCAGCAAAGGGGGCGGGGCCAACGTCCTGACTTTC CASKGGGANVLTF
TRBJ2-1 TRBV5-1 . TRBD2 TGCGCCAGCAGCTTCGGGACTAGCGAGTACAATGAGCAGTTCTTC CASSFGTSEYNEQFF
TRBJ1-3 TRBV7-2 . . TGTGCCAGTCGACTGGCCGGGACTACTGGAAACACCATATATTTT CASRLAGTTGNTIYF
TRBJ1-6 TRBV15 . TRBD1 TGTGCCACCAGCAGAGCGGGACAGCGCTTAAATTCACCCCTCCACTTT CATSRAGQRLNSPLHF
TRBJ2-2 TRBV28 . TRBD2 TGTGCCAGCAGTTCCCGACCGCTTTTGAGTAGCGGGAGGACCGGGGAGCTGTTTTTT CASSSRPLLSSGRTGELFF
TRBJ1-1 TRBV18 . . TGTGCCAGCTGCACAAACGCAGGGGTAATGGAAGCTTTCTTT CASCTNAGVMEAFF
TRBJ2-7 TRBV4-1 few . TGCGCCAGCAGCGACAACGGTGGGTACGAGCAGTACTTC CASSDNGGYEQYF
TRBJ2-1 TRBV29-1 . TRBD1 TGCAGCGTGACAGGGGGGACCTACAATGAGCAGTTCTTC CSVTGGTYNEQFF
TRBJ2-3 TRBV2 . TRBD2 TGTGCCAGCAGTGAAGCCGGTGGCGGGAGATCAGATACGCAGTATTTT CASSEAGGGRSDTQYF
TRBJ2-1 TRBV5-1 . TRBD2 TGCGCCAGCAGCAGTCGGGACTATCCCTACAATGAGCAGTTCTTC CASSSRDYPYNEQFF
TRBJ1-1 TRBV5-8 . . TGTGCCAGCAGCTTGGCTCGGGGGGCGGACACTGAAGCTTTCTTT CASSLARGADTEAFF
TRBJ2-7 TRBV6-5 . . TGTGCCAGCAGACGTCAGGGCTACGAGCAGTACTTC CASRRQGYEQYF
TRBJ1-3 TRBV28 . TRBD1 TGTGCCAGCAGTTCCCCGGGACAGGGGGCAATGGGAAACACCATATATTTT CASSSPGQGAMGNTIYF
TRBJ2-1 TRBV5-1 . TRBD2 TGCGCCAGCAGCCTGGAACTGGGGCGGGAGTACAATGAGCAGTTCTTC CASSLELGREYNEQFF
TRBJ2-7 TRBV7-9 . . TGTGCCAGCAGCTTCGCAGGACTTACAACCTACGAGCAGTACTTC CASSFAGLTTYEQYF
TRBJ2-1 TRBV5-1 . TRBD2 TGCGCCAGCAGCTTGTTTGCGGGAGTCTACAATGAGCAGTTCTTC CASSLFAGVYNEQFF
TRBJ2-7 TRBV29-1 few TRBD1 TGCAGCGTAGGGACAGGCGGTCTCTACGAGCAGTACTTC CSVGTGGLYEQYF
TRBJ2-7 TRBV6-6 few . TGTGCCAGCAGTTACCTCGGGAGTAGCGGAGAGCAGTACTTC CASSYLGSSGEQYF
TRBJ2-2 TRBV18 . . TGTGCCAGCCCACCACCGGTTGGGAGGAACACCGGGGAGCTGTTTTTT CASPPPVGRNTGELFF
TRBJ2-3 TRBV30 . TRBD1 TGTGCCTGGAGAGGGGGCGCAGATACGCAGTATTTT CAWRGGADTQYF